This TCR beta chain was documented in a study of blood T cells in healthy people across ages. Each sample yielded at least 5.5 micrograms of PBMC total RNA. Details on this clonotype: No antigen is known for it.

Germline V gene data show CDR1 as DFQATT and CDR2 as SNEGSKA (reference sequence). This CDR3 comprises 15 residues. V shed 0 bases and J 6 bases; nucleotides not matched to a gene: 7. Study-level results: The recorded TCR beta diversity per million T cells decreased in a roughly linear manner with age. Naive T cell percentage showed a strong correlation with the diversity of TCR beta.

Through a sample-barcoded 5' primer and a J-beta primer mix, a second PCR was run for roughly 6 to 12 cycles. Individual samples furnished no less than 2.5 million CDR3-containing paired-end reads apiece. TCRdb independently ran MiXCR on the 5' RACE reads; one entry per CDR3 protein. This sample has about 640,000 distinct CDR3 sequences, with 58% found just once. This sequence was found in a man between 60 and 70 years old in good health. Input material: blood. The V call is TRBV20-1, the J call TRBJ2-1; 8 nucleotides align to TRBD2. In DNA, the CDR3 is TGCAGTGCTAGAGATCGAACGGGGGGGCCCAATGAGCAGTTCTTC. The encoded protein is CSARDRTGGPNEQFF.